The clone carrying this TCR beta chain has a handful of counts. Its antigen is unknown. Template switching, a step in the protocol, added a universal primer site, and cDNA carried unique molecular identifiers. TCRdb fed the 5' RACE reads into MiXCR, producing one record per CDR3 protein. Altogether roughly 1,500,000 distinct CDR3 sequences are present, less than 40% being singletons, with the ten largest covering about 0.27%. The CDR3 runs to 15 residues. In germline, CDR1 is SQVTM, CDR2 ANQGSEA. This record belongs to a study of identical twins. Findings of the study overall: Conclusions came from cross-sectional statistical analysis, not from following the same donors. In cord blood, abundant beta clonotypes had fewer insertions; memory showed no trend.

The sequencing input was cord blood. This clonotype was obtained from a newborn girl in good health. J is TRBJ2-3 and V is TRBV29-1; a possible D gene is TRBD1 (5 bases). The CDR3 region is CSAKGQSSSTDTQYF. The DNA of the CDR3 is TGCAGTGCGAAGGGGCAGTCCTCTAGCACAGATACGCAGTATTTT.